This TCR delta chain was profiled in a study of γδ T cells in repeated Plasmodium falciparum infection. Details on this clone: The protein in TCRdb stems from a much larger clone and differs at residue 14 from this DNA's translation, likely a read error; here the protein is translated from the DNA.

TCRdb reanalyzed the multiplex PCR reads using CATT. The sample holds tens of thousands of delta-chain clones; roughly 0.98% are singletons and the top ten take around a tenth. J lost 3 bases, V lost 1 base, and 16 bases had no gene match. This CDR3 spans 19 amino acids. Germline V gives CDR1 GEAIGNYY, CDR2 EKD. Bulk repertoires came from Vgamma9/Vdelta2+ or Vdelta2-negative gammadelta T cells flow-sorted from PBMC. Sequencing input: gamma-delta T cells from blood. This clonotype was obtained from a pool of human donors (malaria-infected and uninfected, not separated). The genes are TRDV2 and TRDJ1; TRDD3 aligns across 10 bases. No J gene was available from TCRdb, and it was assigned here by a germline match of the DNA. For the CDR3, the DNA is TGTGCCTGTGACACGATGAGAGTCTGGGGGATAGGAACGGCCGATAAACTCATCTTT. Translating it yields CACDTMRVWGIGTADKLIF.